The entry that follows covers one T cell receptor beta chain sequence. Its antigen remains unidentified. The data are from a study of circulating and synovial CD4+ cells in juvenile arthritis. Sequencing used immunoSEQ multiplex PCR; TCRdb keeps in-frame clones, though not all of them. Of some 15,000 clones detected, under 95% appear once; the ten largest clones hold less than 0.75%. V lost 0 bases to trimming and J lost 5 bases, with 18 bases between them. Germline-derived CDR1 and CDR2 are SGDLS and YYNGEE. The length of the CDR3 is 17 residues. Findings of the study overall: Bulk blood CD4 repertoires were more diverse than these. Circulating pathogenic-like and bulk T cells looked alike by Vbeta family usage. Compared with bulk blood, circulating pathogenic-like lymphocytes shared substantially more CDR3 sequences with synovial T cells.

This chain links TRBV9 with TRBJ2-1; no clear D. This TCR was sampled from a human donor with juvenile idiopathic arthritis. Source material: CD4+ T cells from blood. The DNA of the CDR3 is TGTGCCAGCAGCGTAGGTGGCTTTGGCAGGCAGAACAATGAGCAGTTCTTC. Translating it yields CASSVGGFGRQNNEQFF. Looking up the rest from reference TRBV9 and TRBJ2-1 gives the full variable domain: DSGVTQTPKHLITATGQRVTLRCSPRSGDLSVYWYQQSLDQGLQFLIQYYNGEERAKGNILERFSAQQFPDLHSELNLSSLELGDSALYFCASSVGGFGRQNNEQFFGPGTRLTVL.